A single T cell receptor (beta chain) is shown here with its context. The antigen remains unidentified. One entry per CDR3 protein results from TCRdb running MiXCR on the reads. The sample contains approximately 74,000 distinct CDR3 sequences, approximately 40% of which appear only once. The sample comes from a study of T cell repertoires in cytomegalovirus infection. In the study overall: Well-studied HLA-B-restricted epitopes and recently identified HLA-C-restricted epitopes of CMV were both used in the study. Based on public TCR beta signatures, there were indications of CMV infection and of a matching HLA type.

Study-wide findings and caveats: HLA-C-restricted, CMV-specific TCR beta clonotypes were dominant ex vivo.

This sequence was found in a human donor in good health (CMV status not recorded). Some clones in this sample may be carry-over from other donors' samples. Sequenced here: CD8+ T cells from cultured PBMCs, sampled from culture after CMV antigen stimulation.

CDR3 protein: CASSPDMVSGNTIYF. In DNA, the CDR3 is TGTGCCAGCAGCCCGGATATGGTTTCTGGAAACACCATATATTTT. The chain uses TRBV7-6 and TRBJ1-3; D unclear. CDR1 is SGHVS and CDR2 is FNYEAQ in the germline V gene. This CDR3 has 15 amino acids. Trimming took off 5 bases at V and 1 base at J, with 12 bases between the two ends.